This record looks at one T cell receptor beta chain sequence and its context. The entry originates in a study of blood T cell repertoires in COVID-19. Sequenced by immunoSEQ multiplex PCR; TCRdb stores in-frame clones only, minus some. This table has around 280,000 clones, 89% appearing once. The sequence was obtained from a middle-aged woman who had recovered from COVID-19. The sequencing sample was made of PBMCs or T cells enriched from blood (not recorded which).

The CDR3 DNA is TGCGCCAGCAGCCTAGAAGCGGGATGGTTGGATGAGCAGTTCTTC. This encodes CASSLEAGWLDEQFF. The V gene is TRBV5-1, the J gene TRBJ2-1, with TRBD2 identical over 7 bases. V lost 4 bases, J lost 8 bases, and 12 bases stayed unmatched. CDR3 length: 15 amino acids. Looked up from germline, CDR1 is SGHRS and CDR2 is YFSETQ.